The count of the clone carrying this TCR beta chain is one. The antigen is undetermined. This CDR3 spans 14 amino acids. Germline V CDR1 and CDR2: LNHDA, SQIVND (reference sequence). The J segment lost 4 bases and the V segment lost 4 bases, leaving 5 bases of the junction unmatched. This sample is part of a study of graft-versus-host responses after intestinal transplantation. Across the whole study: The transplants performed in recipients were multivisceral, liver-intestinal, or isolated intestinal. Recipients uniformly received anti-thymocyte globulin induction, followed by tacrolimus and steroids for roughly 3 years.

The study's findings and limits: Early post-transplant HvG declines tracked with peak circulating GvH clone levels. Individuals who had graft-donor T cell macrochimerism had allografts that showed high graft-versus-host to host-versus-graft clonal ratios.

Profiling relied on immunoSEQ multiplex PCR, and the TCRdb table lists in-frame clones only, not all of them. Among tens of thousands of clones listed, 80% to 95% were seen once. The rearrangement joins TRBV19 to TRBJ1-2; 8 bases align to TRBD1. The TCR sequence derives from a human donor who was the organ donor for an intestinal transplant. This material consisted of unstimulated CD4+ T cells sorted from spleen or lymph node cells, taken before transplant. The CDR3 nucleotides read TGTGCCAGTAGTAAGGAGGACAGGGCCTATGGCTACACCTTC. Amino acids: CASSKEDRAYGYTF.